This TCR beta chain appears in the sequencing data of a study of T-cell memory formation after mild COVID-19. Trimming pared 5 bases from V and 2 bases from J, leaving 10 bases between. The CDR3 is 12 amino acids. The germline V gene encodes CDR1 SQVTM and CDR2 ANQGSEA. 5'RACE primed from the constant segment yielded TCR alpha and TCR beta cDNA libraries bearing sample barcodes and UMIs. TCRdb re-analysed the 5' RACE reads in MiXCR, keeping a single row per CDR3 protein. This table has approximately 500,000 distinct CDR3 sequences, approximately 23% appearing once. Points from the study as a whole: Clones that contracted clustered mainly in CM and EM if CD4+ and in EMRA if CD8+.

Points on this clonotype: Its antigen remains unidentified.

The chain employs TRBV29-1 and TRBJ2-7; D perhaps matches TRBD1 (5 bases). The TCR comes from an adult woman who had mild COVID-19 (a few samples of this study predate the infection). Cell type and time point are not known. The sequenced sample was PBMCs or a T cell subset sorted from them (not recorded which). CDR3 sequence reads: CSVQGPAYEQYF. Here the CDR3 DNA reads TGCAGCGTTCAGGGTCCCGCCTACGAGCAGTACTTC.